The 29 T cell receptor beta chains below come from one sample, sequenced in a study of blood T cell repertoires in COVID-19. Measured with immunoSEQ multiplex PCR; TCRdb has only the in-frame clones, and not every one. Of some 14,000 clones in the sample, about 80% were seen once. The sequenced material came from peripheral blood. These receptors came from a human donor in a cohort sampled during active COVID-19.

This clone showed up just a few times. CDR3 DNA: TGTGCCAGCACGGGACAGACTAGCAATCAGCCCCAGCATTTT. Its translation: CASTGQTSNQPQHF. This chain connects TRBV2 to TRBJ1-5; 7 bases agree with TRBD1. From germline, CDR1 is SNHLY and CDR2 FYNNEI. Trimming at V came to 7 bases and at J to 0 bases, leaving 3 bases not matched to a gene. The CDR3 is 14 amino acids.

The V call is TRBV27, the J call TRBJ1-1, with no clear D. The CDR3 totals 13 residues. Germline CDR1 reads MNHEY; CDR2 reads SMNVEV (reference sequence). V lost 2 bases to trimming and J lost 4 bases, with 8 bases between them. The CDR3 region is CASSLGQFTEAFF. CDR3 DNA sequence: TGTGCCAGCAGTTTAGGTCAGTTCACTGAAGCTTTCTTT.

The chain joins TRBV7-2 to TRBJ2-1; D is undetermined. The germline V gene encodes CDR1 SGHTA and CDR2 FQGNSA. V was shortened by 5 bases and J by 2 bases, with 10 bases between the two germline ends. The CDR3 sequence is 14 residues long. As DNA, the CDR3 is TGTGCCAGCAGCACCAGGTCAACCTACAATGAGCAGTTCTTC. Translating it yields CASSTRSTYNEQFF.

The CDR3 spells CASSLRAGVNTGELFF. In nucleotides, the CDR3 is TGCGCCAGCAGCTTAAGGGCGGGGGTGAACACCGGGGAGCTGTTTTTT. This chain uses TRBV5-1 with TRBJ2-2; 7 nucleotides match TRBD2. With 2 bases clipped from V and 1 base from J, the junction kept 5 bases outside the gene matches. This CDR3 comprises 16 residues. From germline, CDR1 is SGHRS and CDR2 YFSETQ.

The chain couples TRBV20-1 to TRBJ1-5; 9 positions match TRBD1. Germline V gene lookup returns CDR1 DFQATT and CDR2 SNEGSKA (reference sequence). With 6 bases clipped from V and 8 bases from J, the junction kept 11 bases outside the gene matches. The CDR3 has 14 amino acids. CDR3 amino acids: CSASSGTGTEPQHF. CDR3 bases: TGCAGTGCCAGTTCCGGGACAGGGACCGAGCCCCAGCATTTT.

The rearrangement uses TRBV9 and TRBJ2-1, with 7 positions matching TRBD1. Germline V gene data show CDR1 as SGDLS and CDR2 as YYNGEE. With V trimmed by 0 bases and J by 4 bases, 7 bases remained unmatched. CDR3 length equals 16 residues. CDR3 nucleotides: TGTGCCAGCAGCGTAGAACTTTGGGACAGTTACAATGAGCAGTTCTTC. It translates to CASSVELWDSYNEQFF.

The DNA for the CDR3 is TGTGCCAGCCGGGACAACCTAGCCAAAAACATTCAGTACTTC. Amino acids: CASRDNLAKNIQYF. The genes are TRBV19 and TRBJ2-4; weak D call: TRBD1 (6 bases). The CDR3 consists of 14 residues. The V end lost 9 bases, the J end lost 0 bases, and 12 bases lay between the germline ends. Germline assignment: CDR1 LNHDA and CDR2 SQIVND (reference sequence).

This clone came up once. The chain links TRBV28 to TRBJ1-2, with D possibly matching TRBD1 (6 bases). Deletions cut 7 bases from V and 4 bases from J, with 16 bases between. This CDR3 is 14 amino acids long. From germline, CDR1 is MDHEN and CDR2 SYDVKM. This CDR3 is CASNPDRPVYGYTF. In DNA form, the CDR3 reads TGTGCCAGCAACCCGGACAGACCCGTCTATGGCTACACCTTC.

This clone appeared once. The rearrangement joins TRBV5-1 to TRBJ2-7; TRBD1 matches at 7 bases. Germline CDR1 reads SGHRS; CDR2 reads YFSETQ. The CDR3 covers 13 residues. J lost 4 bases, V lost 0 bases, and 1 base had no gene match. CDR3 sequence reads: CASSLDRGYEQYF. In DNA, the CDR3 is TGCGCCAGCAGCTTGGACAGGGGATACGAGCAGTACTTC.

The chain combines TRBV6-5 with TRBJ1-2, with D perhaps TRBD1 (5 bases). Per the germline V gene, CDR1 is MNHEY and CDR2 is SVGAGI. CDR3 length equals 14 residues. V lost 6 bases and J 1 base, leaving 12 bases between the germline ends. The CDR3 reads CASRSLTDNYGYTF. CDR3 sequence (DNA): TGTGCCAGCAGATCATTGACAGATAACTATGGCTACACCTTC.

This chain connects TRBV28 to TRBJ1-5; the match to TRBD1 covers 8 bases. Looked up from germline, CDR1 is MDHEN and CDR2 is SYDVKM. The CDR3 is 16 amino acids. V lost 2 bases, J lost 3 bases, and 6 bases stayed unmatched. In nucleotides, the CDR3 is TGTGCCAGCAGTTTAATGGCGACAGGGGTCAATCAGCCCCAGCATTTT. Translated: CASSLMATGVNQPQHF.

The chain is built from TRBV4-2 and TRBJ1-2; D call uncertain. The V end lost 0 bases, the J end lost 0 bases, and 8 bases lay between the germline ends. The CDR3 length is 15 residues. The germline V gene encodes CDR1 LGHNA and CDR2 YNFKEQ. CDR3 protein: CASSQDLSANYGYTF. Written as DNA, the CDR3 is TGTGCCAGCAGCCAAGACTTATCCGCTAACTATGGCTACACCTTC.

The J gene is TRBJ1-1, the V gene TRBV4-2; a weak D match, TRBD1 (6 bases). Germline assignment: CDR1 LGHNA and CDR2 YNFKEQ. Trimming took 4 bases from V and 4 from J, leaving 16 bases between them. CDR3 length equals 15 residues. In DNA form, the CDR3 reads TGTGCCAGCAGCCGGGAACAGGGTTTTTTCACTGAAGCTTTCTTT. Protein: CASSREQGFFTEAFF.

The chain recombines TRBV6-2 or TRBV6-3 with TRBJ1-5, with a possible D match to TRBD1 (5 bases). The CDR3 runs to 17 residues. Trimming removed 4 bases from V and 6 bases from J, with 22 bases in between. From germline, CDR1 is MNHEY and CDR2 SVGEGT. CDR3 amino acids: CASSWTNGRPGGQPQHF. In DNA form, the CDR3 reads TGTGCCAGCAGTTGGACAAACGGCCGGCCGGGGGGTCAGCCCCAGCATTTT.

The chain employs TRBV5-1 and TRBJ2-1; maybe TRBD1 (5 bases). V was trimmed by 1 base and J by 2 bases, leaving 22 bases between them. Germline values: CDR1 SGHRS, CDR2 YFSETQ. There are 19 residues in the CDR3. The CDR3 DNA reads TGCGCCAGCAGCTTGAAGCGTCAATCTCTCGCAGGGCCCTACAATGAGCAGTTCTTC. Translated, it gives CASSLKRQSLAGPYNEQFF.

The genes are TRBV11-2 and TRBJ2-3, with a tentative D call TRBD2 (6 bases). Germline-derived CDR1 and CDR2 are SGHAT and FQNNGV. The CDR3 loop spans 15 amino acids. V shed 3 bases and J shed 1 base, with 11 bases lying between them. The CDR3 protein is CASSLGGFGTDTQYF. In nucleotides, the CDR3 is TGTGCCAGCAGCTTGGGAGGCTTTGGCACAGATACGCAGTATTTT. The full variable domain, its missing parts supplied by reference TRBV11-2 and TRBJ2-3, is EAGVAQSPRYKIIEKRQSVAFWCNPISGHATLYWYQQILGQGPKLLIQFQNNGVVDDSQLPKDRFSAERLKGVDSTLKIQPAKLEDSAVYLCASSLGGFGTDTQYFGPGTRLTVL.

As to this clone: Other nucleotide sequences from this sample produce the same CDR3. The chain couples TRBV5-6 to TRBJ2-5, with TRBD2 matching over 9 bases. The CDR3 sequence is 16 residues long. Germline trimming cut 0 bases from V and 3 bases from J; bases unmatched to any gene: 6. From germline, CDR1 is SGHDT and CDR2 YYEEEE. The CDR3 DNA sequence: TGTGCCAGCAGCTTGGGGCGGGAGGGGTTCAAAGAGACCCAGTACTTC. This sequence encodes CASSLGREGFKETQYF.

The chain is built from TRBV10-3 and TRBJ1-1; D is perhaps TRBD1 (6 bases). Trimming removed 1 base at V and 5 bases at J, with 11 bases between. The CDR3 loop spans 14 amino acids. The germline V gene encodes CDR1 ENHRY and CDR2 SYGVKD. CDR3 nucleotide sequence: TGTGCCATCAGTGAGTACAGGGATGGAACTGAAGCTTTCTTT. It is translated as CAISEYRDGTEAFF.

V is TRBV6-4 and J is TRBJ2-7; 8 bases match TRBD1. In germline, CDR1 is MRHNA, CDR2 SNTAGT. V lost 5 bases and J lost 6; bases outside the gene matches: 9. This CDR3 has 14 residues. Here the CDR3 reads CASSTTGGSGEQYF. Here the CDR3 DNA reads TGTGCCAGCAGTACTACAGGGGGTAGTGGCGAGCAGTACTTC.

The chain is built from TRBV13 and TRBJ1-3, with TRBD1 identical over 8 bases. The CDR3 length is 16 residues. Germline V gene data show CDR1 as PRHDT and CDR2 as FYEKMQ (reference sequence). V was clipped by 2 bases and J by 3 bases; unmatched bases: 6. The CDR3 sequence: CASSLSRTGGGNTIYF. The CDR3 nucleotides read TGTGCCAGCAGCTTATCTCGAACAGGGGGTGGAAACACCATATATTTT.

The chain combines TRBV7-8 with TRBJ2-5; D is uncertain. V was trimmed by 5 bases and J by 8 bases, leaving 12 bases between them. Germline loops: CDR1 SGHVS, CDR2 FQNEAQ. The CDR3 sequence is 12 residues long. The CDR3 loop is CASSLDTSTQYF. In DNA form, the CDR3 reads TGTGCCAGCAGCCTCGACACCAGCACCCAGTACTTC.

In this sample, this clone turned up a few times. This chain connects TRBV10-3 to TRBJ2-1; 14 bases match TRBD2. Per germline, CDR1 ENHRY and CDR2 SYGVKD. After removal of 7 bases from V and 15 bases from J, the junction contained 8 bases not matched to a gene. This CDR3 is built from 13 residues. The CDR3, as DNA: TGTGCCATCACGGGGACTAGCGGGAGATCTCTGTTCTTC. This translates into CAITGTSGRSLFF.

The chain carries TRBV7-9 and TRBJ2-5; TRBD2 agrees at 11 bases. The ends lost 1 base at V and 2 bases at J; junction bases unmatched: 6. The CDR3 consists of 17 residues. Germline values: CDR1 SEHNR, CDR2 FQNEAQ (reference sequence). The CDR3 DNA is TGTGCCAGCAGCTTAGGGGCCTCTAGCGGGGGGCAAGAGACCCAGTACTTC. Its translation is CASSLGASSGGQETQYF.

The V gene is TRBV6-2 or TRBV6-3, the J gene TRBJ2-3; 11 bases fit TRBD2. CDR3 length: 15 amino acids. V gave up 2 bases and J gave up 3 bases; unmatched junction bases: 1. Germline CDR1 and CDR2: MNHEY and SVGEGT. The CDR3 loop reads CASSYLAGGTDTQYF. CDR3 nucleotide sequence: TGTGCCAGCAGTTACCTAGCGGGAGGAACAGATACGCAGTATTTT.

This rearrangement joins TRBV3-1 (or the pseudogene TRBV3-2) to TRBJ1-2; 10 bases agree with TRBD1. The V segment lost 5 bases and the J segment 6 bases; nucleotides outside the gene matches: 3. The CDR3 totals 13 residues. Germline loops: CDR1 LGHDT, CDR2 YNNKEL (reference sequence). The chain's CDR3 is CASSSDRGNGYTF. In DNA, the CDR3 is TGTGCCAGCAGCTCGGACAGGGGGAATGGCTACACCTTC.

This clone was recorded once. The chain uses TRBV6-5 and TRBJ1-6; perhaps TRBD1 as D (5 bases). Trimming pared 5 bases from V and 7 bases from J, leaving 15 bases between. This CDR3 contains 15 residues. CDR1 and CDR2 from the germline V gene are MNHEY and SVGAGI. CDR3 DNA: TGTGCCAGCAGTCTTTCGAGGACAACGAATTCACCCCTCCACTTT. Protein product: CASSLSRTTNSPLHF.

V and J are TRBV7-9 and TRBJ1-1; D not certain. Deletions cut 7 bases from V and 1 base from J, with 13 bases between. Germline V lookup: CDR1 SEHNR, CDR2 FQNEAQ (reference sequence). The length of the CDR3 is 14 residues. CDR3 loop: CASMRARENTEAFF. Here the CDR3 DNA reads TGTGCCAGCATGCGGGCACGAGAGAACACTGAAGCTTTCTTT.

The V call is TRBV5-4, the J call TRBJ1-4; 8 bases fit TRBD1. The V gene end was trimmed by 2 bases and the J gene end by 7 bases; junction bases not matched to a gene: 1. The CDR3 length is 13 residues. Germline V gene lookup returns CDR1 SGHNT and CDR2 YYREEE (reference sequence). The DNA for the CDR3 is TGTGCCAGCAGCTTACAGGGGGGTGAAAAACTGTTTTTT. Amino acid sequence: CASSLQGGEKLFF.

V is TRBV30 and J is TRBJ2-2, with TRBD1 matching 7 bases. CDR3 length: 15 residues. J gave up 0 bases and V 3 bases, and 4 bases lay outside the gene matches. Germline V gives CDR1 GTSNPN, CDR2 SVGIG (reference sequence). The CDR3 nucleotides read TGTGCCTGGAGCCCAGGGGGAGCGAACACCGGGGAGCTGTTTTTT. Translation: CAWSPGGANTGELFF. Looking up the rest from reference TRBV30 and TRBJ2-2 gives the full variable domain: SQTIHQWPATLVQPVGSPLSLECTVEGTSNPNLYWYRQAAGRGLQLLFYSVGIGQISSEVPQNLSASRPQDRQFILSSKKLLLSDSGFYLCAWSPGGANTGELFFGEGSRLTVL.